This TCR beta chain was found in a study of blood T cell repertoires in COVID-19. Method: immunoSEQ multiplex PCR; TCRdb's copy keeps in-frame clones and lacks some. The sample has over 200,000 clones; around nine tenths are singletons. Participants came from 24 US areas, aged about 18 to 89 years. V lost 2 bases, J lost 3 bases, and 9 bases stayed unmatched. The germline gives CDR1 SGHTA, CDR2 FQGTGA. This CDR3 has 17 residues. The material sequenced was PBMCs or T cells enriched from blood (not recorded which). The chain is built from TRBV7-3 and TRBJ2-2; 7 bases agree with TRBD2. The source is a woman in her 30s who had been exposed to COVID-19. In nucleotides, the CDR3 is TGTGCCAGCAGCTTACTGGGGCCCGCGGGAGACACCGGGGAGCTGTTTTTT. Encoded protein: CASSLLGPAGDTGELFF.